Below, 29 T cell receptor beta chains from the same sample are listed, as sequenced in a study of cytomegalovirus exposure and HLA in healthy donors. Both 60 Vbeta primers and 13 Jbeta primers went into the PCR. Libraries were prepared by immunoSEQ multiplex PCR; TCRdb keeps only in-frame clonotypes and omits some of them. The table lists roughly 180,000 clones, just under 80% of them singletons. Input material: PBMCs. The receptors were sampled from a female donor in good health and CMV-seronegative.

This sequence joins TRBV5-1 and TRBJ1-3, with D hard to call. The germline gives CDR1 SGHRS, CDR2 YFSETQ. V was trimmed by 4 bases and J by 4 bases, leaving 9 bases between them. CDR3 size: 13 residues. The DNA of the CDR3 is TGCGCCAGCAGCGATCAGGCAGGAAACACCATATATTTT. Translation: CASSDQAGNTIYF. Filled out from reference TRBV5-1 and TRBJ1-3, the complete variable domain reads KAGVTQTPRYLIKTRGQQVTLSCSPISGHRSVSWYQQTPGQGLQFLFEYFSETQRNKGNFPGRFSGRQFSNSRSEMNVSTLELGDSALYLCASSDQAGNTIYFGEGSWLTVV.

V is TRBV7-3 and J is TRBJ2-1; 10 bases match TRBD1. This CDR3 region has 15 residues. Unmatched junction bases numbered 6, after V lost 6 bases and J lost 4 bases. CDR1 and CDR2 (germline): SGHTA, FQGTGA. The CDR3: CASSYDRGPYNEQFF. In nucleotides, the CDR3 is TGTGCCAGCAGTTATGACAGGGGGCCTTACAATGAGCAGTTCTTC.

The chain has TRBV4-1 and TRBJ2-1; 8 bases match TRBD1. V dropped 4 bases and J dropped 8; count of bases not matched to a gene: 19. The CDR3 has 18 residues. Looked up from germline, CDR1 is MGHRA and CDR2 is YSYEKL. CDR3 region: CASSPGSMAGQATHEQFF. CDR3 nucleotides: TGCGCCAGCAGCCCCGGCAGTATGGCGGGACAGGCCACCCATGAGCAGTTCTTC.

The chain employs TRBV30 and TRBJ2-7; 7 bases are a match to TRBD2. Germline CDR1 reads GTSNPN; CDR2 reads SVGIG (reference sequence). V trimming: 3 bases; J trimming: 2 bases; junction bases outside the gene matches: 10. The CDR3 loop spans 15 amino acids. CDR3 loop: CAWRTMGEGPYEQYF. The CDR3 DNA sequence: TGTGCCTGGAGAACAATGGGGGAGGGCCCCTACGAGCAGTACTTC.

The chain links TRBV6-1 to TRBJ2-1; D is possibly TRBD1 (5 bases). Trimming removed 7 bases at V and 5 bases at J, with 12 bases between. The CDR3 length is 13 residues. Germline V gene lookup returns CDR1 MNHNS and CDR2 SASEGT. The CDR3 sequence is CASTTGMDNEQFF. CDR3 coding DNA: TGTGCCAGCACCACAGGAATGGACAATGAGCAGTTCTTC.

J is TRBJ1-2 and V is TRBV7-9; TRBD1 might be the D (6 bases). The V end was cut by 1 base, the J end by 1 base, with 13 bases between. Germline V gene data show CDR1 as SEHNR and CDR2 as FQNEAQ (reference sequence). The CDR3 spans 16 residues. CDR3 bases: TGTGCCAGCAGCTTAGGGGCAGGGGATTATAACTATGGCTACACCTTC. It codes for CASSLGAGDYNYGYTF.

The rearrangement joins TRBV19 to TRBJ1-1, with 7 bases identical to TRBD1. Trimming took 5 bases from V and 2 from J; bases not matched to a gene: 5. The CDR3 is 14 residues long. Germline V gene lookup returns CDR1 LNHDA and CDR2 SQIVND (reference sequence). This CDR3 reads CASSHRGDNTEAFF. CDR3 nucleotide sequence: TGTGCCAGTAGTCACAGGGGAGATAACACTGAAGCTTTCTTT.

Only one count was recorded for this clone. This CDR3 is CASSETGVGFFSYEQYF. DNA of the CDR3: TGTGCCAGCAGTGAGACCGGGGTTGGGTTCTTCTCCTACGAGCAGTACTTC. V usage is TRBV6-1 and J usage is TRBJ2-7; D perhaps matches TRBD2 (5 bases). V lost 3 bases to trimming and J lost 0 bases, with 18 bases between them. The germline V gene has CDR1 MNHNS and CDR2 SASEGT. This CDR3 is 17 amino acids long.

The chain has TRBV28 and TRBJ2-6; D unresolved. Germline lookup yields CDR1 MDHEN and CDR2 SYDVKM. The CDR3 runs 14 residues. V lost 1 base to trimming and J lost 2 bases, with 3 bases between them. CDR3: CASSLSTGANVLTF. CDR3 nucleotide sequence: TGTGCCAGCAGTTTATCCACTGGGGCCAACGTCCTGACTTTC. The variable domain in full, with the rest retrieved from reference TRBV28 and TRBJ2-6, is DVKVTQSSRYLVKRTGEKVFLECVQDMDHENMFWYRQDPGLGLRLIYFSYDVKMKEKGDIPEGYSVSREKKERFSLILESASTNQTSMYLCASSLSTGANVLTFGAGSRLTVL.

V gene TRBV4-3 combines with J gene TRBJ2-2; 8 bases match TRBD2. Trimming took 0 bases from V and 0 from J; bases not matched to a gene: 6. The CDR3 length is 18 residues. Germline loops: CDR1 LGHNA, CDR2 YSLEER. The DNA for the CDR3 is TGCGCCAGCAGCCAAGACCCTCCGGGACTAGCGAACACCGGGGAGCTGTTTTTT. Protein sequence: CASSQDPPGLANTGELFF.

The gene calls are TRBV5-6 and TRBJ1-1; maybe TRBD1 (6 bases). This CDR3 contains 16 residues. V dropped 4 bases and J dropped 0 bases, with 16 bases sitting between them. Per germline, CDR1 SGHDT and CDR2 YYEEEE. CDR3 bases: TGTGCCAGCAGCACGGCCGGGGGGCCTCTGAACACTGAAGCTTTCTTT. Translation: CASSTAGGPLNTEAFF.

The CDR3, as DNA: TGTGCCAGCAGCTTGGTATTAGCTACGGGAGAGACCCAGTACTTC. This translates into CASSLVLATGETQYF. The chain joins TRBV5-4 to TRBJ2-5; no clear D gene. Trimming cost V 0 bases and J 4 bases, with 13 bases left between them. In germline, CDR1 is SGHNT, CDR2 YYREEE (reference sequence). The CDR3 runs 15 residues.

V usage is TRBV19 and J usage is TRBJ2-5; 12 bases map to TRBD1. The CDR3 contains 15 residues. The germline V gene encodes CDR1 LNHDA and CDR2 SQIVND (reference sequence). Losses at the gene ends were 7 bases for V and 4 bases for J; bases not matched to a gene: 7. The CDR3 DNA is TGTGCCAGTACCGGGGGACAGGGGGCAGGAGAGACCCAGTACTTC. Protein product: CASTGGQGAGETQYF.

The CDR3 nucleotides read TGTGCCAGCAGCGTATCAGGGCGCTCTGGAAACACCATATATTTT. Translation: CASSVSGRSGNTIYF. V is TRBV9 and J is TRBJ1-3; maybe TRBD1 (5 bases). The CDR3 has 15 amino acids. CDR1 is SGDLS, CDR2 YYNGEE, per germline. V lost 1 base and J lost 0, with 8 bases in between.

The rearrangement joins TRBV30 to TRBJ1-4, with 7 bases lining up with TRBD1. The germline V gene encodes CDR1 GTSNPN and CDR2 SVGIG (reference sequence). Trimming removed 4 bases from V and 6 bases from J; junction bases left unmatched: 8. This CDR3 has 14 residues. CDR3 region: CAWNWDSQDEKLFF. As DNA, the CDR3 is TGTGCCTGGAACTGGGACAGTCAGGATGAAAAACTGTTTTTT.

This clone has only one observation. The V gene is TRBV5-1, the J gene TRBJ2-5; TRBD1 agrees at 7 bases. This CDR3 contains 15 residues. V shed 1 base, J shed 5 bases, and the junction held 8 bases outside the gene matches. Germline-derived CDR1 and CDR2 are SGHRS and YFSETQ. The CDR3 sequence is CASSLFAGGTETQYF. The CDR3 nucleotides are TGCGCCAGCAGCTTGTTCGCAGGGGGAACGGAGACCCAGTACTTC.

In its sample, this clone was seen once. The rearrangement joins TRBV4-2 to TRBJ2-1, with 10 bases matching TRBD2. V dropped 4 bases and J dropped 4; count of bases not matched to a gene: 7. CDR3 length: 16 residues. Germline-derived CDR1 and CDR2 are LGHNA and YNFKEQ. The CDR3 sequence: CASSPTGTSDYNEQFF. In DNA, the CDR3 is TGTGCCAGCAGCCCCACCGGGACTAGCGATTACAATGAGCAGTTCTTC.

The J gene is TRBJ1-1, the V gene TRBV7-2, with 7 bases aligning to TRBD1. Trimming at V came to 5 bases and at J to 1 base, leaving 10 bases not matched to a gene. The CDR3 is 16 residues long. The germline V gene encodes CDR1 SGHTA and CDR2 FQGNSA. The CDR3, as DNA: TGTGCCAGCAGCCTGGTAGGGGGCATGAAGAACACTGAAGCTTTCTTT. Translated, it gives CASSLVGGMKNTEAFF.

The V gene is TRBV19, the J gene TRBJ2-1; 7 bases line up with TRBD2. The CDR3 loop spans 15 amino acids. V shed 6 bases and J 4 bases; nucleotides not matched to a gene: 9. CDR1 is LNHDA and CDR2 is SQIVND in the germline V gene (reference sequence). CDR3 loop: CASRGEGSMYNEQFF. The CDR3 coding sequence is TGTGCCAGTAGGGGGGAGGGTTCCATGTACAATGAGCAGTTCTTC.

V is TRBV10-3 and J is TRBJ2-7; 14 positions agree with TRBD2. Germline V gives CDR1 ENHRY, CDR2 SYGVKD. The J segment lost 2 bases and the V segment lost 8 bases, leaving 11 bases of the junction unmatched. The CDR3 totals 17 residues. CDR3 sequence (DNA): TGTGCCATCGGGGCAGGGAAGACTAGCGGGGGGGCCTACGAGCAGTACTTC. Amino acids: CAIGAGKTSGGAYEQYF.

This chain connects TRBV2 to TRBJ2-7, with unresolved D. Trimming took 1 base from V and 2 from J, leaving 3 bases between them. The germline V gene has CDR1 SNHLY and CDR2 FYNNEI. The CDR3 is 12 residues long. The CDR3 nucleotides read TGTGCCAGCAGTGAAGGGCCCTACGAGCAGTACTTC. As protein: CASSEGPYEQYF.

This chain connects TRBV19 to TRBJ2-3, with 7 nucleotides matching TRBD2. Germline V gene lookup returns CDR1 LNHDA and CDR2 SQIVND (reference sequence). The length of the CDR3 is 15 residues. The J segment lost 0 bases and the V segment lost 7 bases, leaving 7 bases of the junction unmatched. The DNA for the CDR3 is TGTGCCAGTATGGTGGGGGGGTTAAGCACAGATACGCAGTATTTT. Its protein product is CASMVGGLSTDTQYF.

This chain joins TRBV5-4 and TRBJ2-5; D unresolved. The CDR3 runs 13 residues. Per the germline V gene, CDR1 is SGHNT and CDR2 is YYREEE (reference sequence). Deletions cut 4 bases from V and 2 bases from J, with 9 bases between. The CDR3 loop is CASSPLPQETQYF. DNA of the CDR3: TGTGCCAGCAGCCCACTACCTCAAGAGACCCAGTACTTC.

The CDR3 nucleotides are TGCGCCAGCAGCTCCGGGACTAGCGAAGAGACCCAGTACTTC. It codes for CASSSGTSEETQYF. The J gene is TRBJ2-5, the V gene TRBV5-1; TRBD2 agrees at 10 bases. Trimming at V came to 3 bases and at J to 3 bases, leaving 2 bases not matched to a gene. In germline, CDR1 is SGHRS, CDR2 YFSETQ. The CDR3 runs to 14 residues.

The chain uses TRBV6-5 and TRBJ1-1; possible D gene TRBD1, 5 bases. The CDR3 has 14 residues. Per germline, CDR1 MNHEY and CDR2 SVGAGI. V was clipped by 6 bases and J by 2 bases, with 13 bases between them. The CDR3 DNA reads as TGTGCCAGCAGGAACGGACATTATAACACTGAAGCTTTCTTT. Amino acid sequence: CASRNGHYNTEAFF.

The chain combines TRBV13 with TRBJ1-2; no clear D gene. The CDR3 runs to 16 residues. Trimming cost V 4 bases and J 4 bases, with 19 bases left between them. Germline V gene lookup returns CDR1 PRHDT and CDR2 FYEKMQ (reference sequence). The CDR3, as DNA: TGTGCCAGCAGCTCCCCAGAGAAGGCAGGCACCTATGGCTACACCTTC. Its translation: CASSSPEKAGTYGYTF.

The rearrangement joins TRBV2 to TRBJ2-1, with D perhaps TRBD1 (6 bases). CDR1 is SNHLY and CDR2 is FYNNEI in the germline V gene. The V gene lost 10 bases and the J gene lost 5 bases, with 24 bases spanning the gap. This CDR3 contains 16 residues. The CDR3 nucleotides read TGTGCCACCCTGAAGGGGGTCTACCCGTACGACAATGAGCAGTTCTTC. Protein sequence: CATLKGVYPYDNEQFF. The variable domain in full, with the rest retrieved from reference TRBV2 and TRBJ2-1, is EPEVTQTPSHQVTQMGQEVILRCVPISNHLYFYWYRQILGQKVEFLVSFYNNEISEKSEIFDDQFSVERPDGSNFTLKIRSTKLEDSAMYFCATLKGVYPYDNEQFFGPGTRLTVL.

The V gene is TRBV11-1, the J gene TRBJ2-7; 7 bases are a match to TRBD1. The CDR3 has 15 residues. Trimming took 5 bases from V and 0 from J; bases not matched to a gene: 7. CDR1 is SGHAT and CDR2 is FQDESV in the germline V gene (reference sequence). The CDR3 spells CASSARQGFSYEQYF. The DNA of the CDR3 is TGTGCCAGCAGCGCCCGACAGGGCTTCTCCTACGAGCAGTACTTC. Based on the CDR3 plus reference TRBV11-1 and TRBJ2-7, the full variable domain is EAEVAQSPRYKITEKSQAVAFWCDPISGHATLYWYRQILGQGPELLVQFQDESVVDDSQLPKDRFSAERLKGVDSTLKIQPAELGDSAMYLCASSARQGFSYEQYFGPGTRLTVT.

The chain combines TRBV5-1 with TRBJ2-5; 10 bases are a match to TRBD2. Germline-derived CDR1 and CDR2 are SGHRS and YFSETQ. V gave up 3 bases and J gave up 6 bases; unmatched junction bases: 5. The CDR3 totals 14 residues. CDR3 sequence: CASSWPTSGKTQYF. CDR3 sequence (DNA): TGCGCCAGCAGCTGGCCTACTAGCGGGAAGACCCAGTACTTC. The full variable domain, rest sourced from reference TRBV5-1 and TRBJ2-5, is KAGVTQTPRYLIKTRGQQVTLSCSPISGHRSVSWYQQTPGQGLQFLFEYFSETQRNKGNFPGRFSGRQFSNSRSEMNVSTLELGDSALYLCASSWPTSGKTQYFGPGTRLLVL.